Each of the 28 T cell receptor beta chains below was sequenced from the same sample in a study of T cell changes during pregnancy in multiple sclerosis. The method was immunoSEQ multiplex PCR; TCRdb's version includes in-frame clones alone and lacks a portion of them. Of about 70,000 clones in the sample, around 90% are singletons; the top ten hold around 0.27%. This specimen consisted of CD4+ T cells from peripheral blood mononuclear cells, obtained after pregnancy. Receptor source: a female donor with multiple sclerosis, enrolled in a pregnancy study.

The chain links TRBV6-1 to TRBJ1-6, with 7 bases that match TRBD1. The length of the CDR3 is 15 residues. The ends lost 2 bases at V and 3 bases at J; junction bases unmatched: 1. Per the germline V gene, CDR1 is MNHNS and CDR2 is SASEGT. The DNA for the CDR3 is TGTGCCAGCAGTGAACGGGACAGCTATAATTCACCCCTCCACTTT. Its translation is CASSERDSYNSPLHF.

This chain links TRBV5-4 with TRBJ1-1; TRBD1 is a possible D gene (5 bases). CDR3 size: 17 residues. V gave up 1 base and J gave up 1 base, with 17 bases separating them. Germline CDR1 SGHNT, CDR2 YYREEE (reference sequence). The CDR3 DNA sequence: TGTGCCAGCAGCTTGATGTCGGCAGGGCGAAGGAACACTGAAGCTTTCTTT. It specifies CASSLMSAGRRNTEAFF.

The chain combines TRBV18 with TRBJ2-5; D gene ambiguous. Trimming took off 4 bases at V and 4 bases at J, with 4 bases between the two ends. The germline CDR1 and CDR2 sequences are KGHSH and LQKENI. This CDR3 is built from 11 residues. The CDR3 spells CASSLLETQYF. The DNA for the CDR3 is TGTGCCAGCTCACTCTTAGAGACCCAGTACTTC. The variable domain in full, with the rest retrieved from reference TRBV18 and TRBJ2-5, is NAGVMQNPRHLVRRRGQEARLRCSPMKGHSHVYWYRQLPEEGLKFMVYLQKENIIDESGMPKERFSAEFPKEGPSILRIQQVVRGDSAAYFCASSLLETQYFGPGTRLLVL.

This clone was found many times. The genes are TRBV7-6 and TRBJ2-1, with 7 bases that match TRBD1. Trimming cost V 4 bases and J 3 bases; bases outside gene matches: 6. Germline V gives CDR1 SGHVS, CDR2 FNYEAQ. The CDR3 length is 15 residues. As DNA, the CDR3 is TGTGCCAGCAGCTCGACAGGGATGAGCTACAATGAGCAGTTCTTC. Translation: CASSSTGMSYNEQFF.

The rearrangement uses TRBV9 and TRBJ1-1; unclear D gene. The CDR3 totals 15 residues. Per the germline V gene, CDR1 is SGDLS and CDR2 is YYNGEE. Trimming left V 0 bases short and J 1 base short, with 10 bases between. The CDR3 DNA sequence: TGTGCCAGCAGCGTAGGGGCATCTTCGAACACTGAAGCTTTCTTT. This sequence encodes CASSVGASSNTEAFF.

The genes are TRBV5-4 and TRBJ2-1; perhaps TRBD1 as D (6 bases). Germline V gene lookup returns CDR1 SGHNT and CDR2 YYREEE (reference sequence). The CDR3 consists of 13 residues. Trimming took 4 bases from V and 2 from J, leaving 7 bases between them. In DNA form, the CDR3 reads TGTGCCAGCAGCCGGGACACCTACAATGAGCAGTTCTTC. Its protein is CASSRDTYNEQFF.

J is TRBJ1-1 and V is TRBV5-1, with D unresolved. Trimming pared 1 base from V and 11 bases from J, leaving 12 bases between. CDR3 length: 12 amino acids. Germline CDR1 and CDR2: SGHRS and YFSETQ. CDR3 sequence (DNA): TGCGCCAGCAGCTTGAATGGGGAGGTGGCTTTCTTT. Its translation: CASSLNGEVAFF.

This chain joins TRBV7-9 and TRBJ2-2; 9 bases fit TRBD1. CDR3 length: 17 amino acids. Trimming took 5 bases from V and 9 from J; bases not matched to a gene: 16. Germline loops: CDR1 SEHNR, CDR2 FQNEAQ (reference sequence). The CDR3 sequence is CASSPQRFGQGLRELFF. The CDR3 nucleotides read TGTGCCAGCAGCCCCCAAAGGTTCGGACAGGGGCTTAGGGAGCTGTTTTTT.

A single count supports this clone. The V gene is TRBV29-1, the J gene TRBJ1-2; 8 bases match TRBD1. The germline gives CDR1 SQVTM, CDR2 ANQGSEA. Losses at the gene ends were 8 bases for V and 8 bases for J; bases not matched to a gene: 10. This CDR3 is 12 amino acids long. The CDR3 loop reads CSSATGVGGYTF. The CDR3 nucleotides read TGCAGCTCAGCGACAGGGGTGGGCGGCTACACCTTC.

The rearrangement uses TRBV29-1 and TRBJ1-1; a possible D gene is TRBD1 (5 bases). This CDR3 region has 12 residues. The germline V gene encodes CDR1 SQVTM and CDR2 ANQGSEA. The ends were cut back, 6 bases at V and 5 bases at J, with 13 bases in the middle. The chain's CDR3 is CSVAWGGTEAFF. The DNA for the CDR3 is TGCAGCGTAGCCTGGGGGGGGACTGAAGCTTTCTTT.

The chain recombines TRBV6-5 with TRBJ1-5; 7 nucleotides match TRBD1. V gave up 0 bases and J gave up 5 bases; unmatched junction bases: 4. Germline V lookup: CDR1 MNHEY, CDR2 SVGAGI. The CDR3 spans 15 residues. CDR3 loop: CASSYSEGADQPQHF. Here the CDR3 DNA reads TGTGCCAGCAGTTACTCGGAGGGGGCGGATCAGCCCCAGCATTTT.

The gene calls are TRBV19 and TRBJ2-2; 7 bases agree with TRBD1. V lost 4 bases and J lost 4; bases outside the gene matches: 6. CDR3 length: 15 residues. In germline, CDR1 is LNHDA, CDR2 SQIVND (reference sequence). The DNA for the CDR3 is TGTGCCAGTAGTACTGGACAGGTGATCACCGGGGAGCTGTTTTTT. It specifies CASSTGQVITGELFF.

DNA for the CDR3: TGTGCCAGCAGTTTTCAACGGGGCACTGAAGCTTTCTTT. Translation: CASSFQRGTEAFF. The chain recombines TRBV6-6 with TRBJ1-1, with D unresolved. Per the germline V gene, CDR1 is MNHNY and CDR2 is SVGAGI (reference sequence). The CDR3 consists of 13 residues. V was trimmed by 4 bases and J by 4 bases, leaving 10 bases between them.

The chain links TRBV14 to TRBJ2-3, with a possible D match to TRBD2 (6 bases). Germline CDR1 and CDR2: SGHDN and FVKESK. This CDR3 is built from 15 residues. V lost 3 bases and J lost 4, with 14 bases in between. The CDR3: CASSQGWTGADTQYF. The CDR3 DNA reads as TGTGCCAGCAGCCAGGGTTGGACGGGGGCAGATACGCAGTATTTT.

The V gene is TRBV9, the J gene TRBJ2-7, with D possibly being TRBD1 (5 bases). Germline-derived CDR1 and CDR2 are SGDLS and YYNGEE. V was shortened by 4 bases and J by 4 bases, with 15 bases between the two germline ends. CDR3 length: 14 amino acids. CDR3 loop: CASSPQAPGYEQYF. The CDR3 bases are TGTGCCAGCAGCCCCCAGGCCCCAGGGTACGAGCAGTACTTC.

This clone was counted a single time. CDR3 region: CASSLEGRGQVETQYF. The CDR3 coding sequence is TGCGCCAGCAGCTTGGAGGGTAGGGGCCAGGTAGAGACCCAGTACTTC. This sequence joins TRBV5-1 and TRBJ2-5; tentatively, D is TRBD1 (5 bases). The germline V gene has CDR1 SGHRS and CDR2 YFSETQ. Trimming shortened V by 0 bases and J by 4 bases, and 16 bases separated the two germline ends. The CDR3 runs to 16 residues.

The chain employs TRBV28 and TRBJ1-5; a possible D gene is TRBD1 (6 bases). CDR1 and CDR2 from the germline V gene are MDHEN and SYDVKM. V lost 5 bases to trimming and J lost 6 bases, with 17 bases between them. The CDR3 sequence is 15 residues long. In DNA form, the CDR3 reads TGTGCCAGCAGTGCACAAGGGGGTTGGTTTCAGCCCCAGCATTTT. Protein product: CASSAQGGWFQPQHF.

V is TRBV5-8 and J is TRBJ1-1; TRBD1 aligns across 7 bases. This CDR3 region has 15 residues. The germline V gene has CDR1 SGHTS and CDR2 YDEGEE. The trim removed 5 bases at V and 1 base at J, leaving 8 bases unmatched. CDR3 loop: CASSHPGQRNTEAFF. CDR3 nucleotide sequence: TGTGCCAGCAGTCACCCGGGACAGAGGAACACTGAAGCTTTCTTT. The entire variable domain, with the rest obtained from reference TRBV5-8 and TRBJ1-1, is as follows: EAGVTQSPTHLIKTRGQQATLRCSPISGHTSVYWYQQALGLGLQFLLWYDEGEERNRGNFPPRFSGRQFPNYSSELNVNALELEDSALYLCASSHPGQRNTEAFFGQGTRLTVV.

The genes are TRBV28 and TRBJ1-1, with TRBD1 matching 7 bases. The trim removed 6 bases at V and 5 bases at J, leaving 6 bases unmatched. The germline gives CDR1 MDHEN, CDR2 SYDVKM. CDR3 size: 13 residues. The CDR3 DNA reads TGTGCCAGCAGCAGGCCGACAGGGACTGAAGCTTTCTTT. It yields the protein CASSRPTGTEAFF.

In this sample, this clone turned up once. The rearrangement links TRBV7-2 to TRBJ1-2; D perhaps matches TRBD1 (6 bases). The V gene's germline CDR1 is SGHTA and CDR2 FQGNSA. The CDR3 extends over 13 amino acids. V shed 7 bases and J shed 0 bases, with 9 bases lying between them. For the CDR3, the DNA is TGTGCCAGCAACAACAGGGCTAACTATGGCTACACCTTC. It is translated as CASNNRANYGYTF.

The chain employs TRBV5-4 and TRBJ2-2, with 16 positions matching TRBD2. With 4 bases clipped from V and 4 bases from J, the junction kept 7 bases outside the gene matches. Germline CDR1 and CDR2: SGHNT and YYREEE (reference sequence). The CDR3 has 18 amino acids. The CDR3 nucleotides read TGTGCCAGCAGCCTACCGGGACTAGCGGGAGGGCGCACCGGGGAGCTGTTTTTT. This codes for CASSLPGLAGGRTGELFF.

The chain has TRBV7-9 and TRBJ1-5; TRBD1 agrees at 12 bases. Trimming at V came to 4 bases and at J to 7 bases, leaving 8 bases not matched to a gene. Germline assignment: CDR1 SEHNR and CDR2 FQNEAQ (reference sequence). The CDR3 is 16 residues long. The CDR3 DNA reads as TGTGCCAGCAGCTCCTCCGGGACAGGGGGCGAGCAGCCCCAGCATTTT. Amino acids: CASSSSGTGGEQPQHF.

The chain employs TRBV19 and TRBJ2-3, with 10 bases matching TRBD2. The CDR3 is 19 amino acids. V shed 7 bases and J 1 base; nucleotides not matched to a gene: 17. Looked up from germline, CDR1 is LNHDA and CDR2 is SQIVND (reference sequence). CDR3 amino acids: CASTRRVTSGQRGTDTQYF. The CDR3 coding sequence is TGTGCCAGTACTCGAAGGGTGACTAGCGGGCAGCGGGGCACAGATACGCAGTATTTT.

A single count supports this clone. The J gene is TRBJ1-6, the V gene TRBV18; possibly TRBD1 for D (6 bases). Germline values: CDR1 KGHSH, CDR2 LQKENI. Trimming left V 8 bases short and J 1 base short, with 15 bases between. The CDR3 consists of 16 residues. CDR3 DNA: TGTGCCAGCACAGTACAGGGCGCATCCTATAATTCACCCCTCCACTTT. It encodes CASTVQGASYNSPLHF.

The chain joins TRBV14 to TRBJ1-2; no clear D gene. The CDR3 extends over 11 amino acids. The ends were cut back, 3 bases at V and 8 bases at J, with 7 bases in the middle. CDR1 and CDR2 (germline): SGHDN, FVKESK. This CDR3 reads CASSHGLGYTF. The CDR3 DNA reads as TGTGCCAGCAGCCACGGACTCGGCTACACCTTC.

This sequence joins TRBV18 and TRBJ1-2; no clear D gene. Germline CDR1 and CDR2: KGHSH and LQKENI. V was pared by 5 bases and J by 2 bases, with 6 bases between. CDR3 length equals 12 residues. The CDR3 region has the DNA TGTGCCAGCTCAGCCGGGAACTATGGCTACACCTTC. This encodes CASSAGNYGYTF.

The chain is built from TRBV7-2 and TRBJ2-7, with 12 nucleotides matching TRBD2. V lost 8 bases to trimming and J lost 3 bases; unmatched junction nucleotides: 11. The CDR3 loop spans 16 amino acids. Germline V gene lookup returns CDR1 SGHTA and CDR2 FQGNSA. This CDR3 reads CASSLRAGLAGYEQYF. Here the CDR3 DNA reads TGTGCCAGCTCCCTCCGTGCGGGACTAGCGGGCTACGAGCAGTACTTC.

The rearrangement joins TRBV9 to TRBJ1-4; 10 nucleotides line up with TRBD1. Unmatched junction bases numbered 7, after V lost 3 bases and J lost 8 bases. This CDR3 region has 15 residues. The germline gives CDR1 SGDLS, CDR2 YYNGEE. The chain's CDR3 is CASSGGQGGREKLFF. The CDR3 nucleotides are TGTGCCAGCAGCGGCGGACAGGGGGGGCGGGAAAAACTGTTTTTT.